The 21 T cell receptor beta chains given below trace back to one sample, sequenced in a study of T cells in Graves' hyperthyroidism and ophthalmopathy. What was amplified from RNA transcripts were TCR beta CDR3 regions. The TCR CDR3 first-round RT-PCR relied on the HTBI primer set. TCRdb fed the multiplex PCR reads into MiXCR, producing one record per CDR3 protein. Of 350,000 to 500,000 distinct CDR3 sequences listed, 12% to 15% are singletons. Sequencing input: blood. Source of these receptors: a woman between 18 and 29 years old with Graves' hyperthyroidism.

This clonotype occurred many times. The chain recombines TRBV6-1 with TRBJ1-1, with TRBD1 matching over 10 bases. The V gene end was trimmed by 5 bases and the J gene end by 5 bases; junction bases not matched to a gene: 14. The length of the CDR3 is 17 residues. Germline-derived CDR1 and CDR2 are MNHNS and SASEGT. CDR3 protein: CASSSTGGVIGWTEAFF. The DNA for the CDR3 is TGTGCCAGCAGTTCGACAGGGGGCGTTATTGGATGGACTGAAGCTTTCTTT.

This clonotype was detected only a few times. This chain uses TRBV20-1 with TRBJ1-1, with unresolved D. Per the germline V gene, CDR1 is DFQATT and CDR2 is SNEGSKA (reference sequence). CDR3 length: 18 residues. Between the trimmed V and J ends, which lost 2 bases and 1 base, there was a span of 23 bases. The CDR3 spells CSARIPGTVSMGNTEAFF. The CDR3 region has the DNA TGCAGTGCTAGAATCCCCGGCACTGTATCGATGGGGAACACTGAAGCTTTCTTT.

This clonotype has ten or more counts. The chain uses TRBV28 and TRBJ1-1; weak D call: TRBD1 (5 bases). The CDR3 runs 16 residues. The germline V and J ends were trimmed by 3 bases and 0 bases, with 14 bases remaining between them. Germline V gene lookup returns CDR1 MDHEN and CDR2 SYDVKM. This CDR3 reads CASSFVRGTVNTEAFF. As DNA, the CDR3 is TGTGCCAGCAGTTTCGTACGGGGGACGGTGAACACTGAAGCTTTCTTT.

This clonotype was observed at least ten times. The chain carries TRBV11-2 and TRBJ2-5; a weak D match, TRBD1 (6 bases). The CDR3 loop spans 13 amino acids. V dropped 6 bases and J dropped 5 bases, with 13 bases sitting between them. Germline V lookup: CDR1 SGHAT, CDR2 FQNNGV. CDR3 loop: CASSSGTRETQYF. CDR3 nucleotide sequence: TGTGCCAGCAGTTCCGGGACACGGGAGACCCAGTACTTC.

Note on this clonotype: A much larger clonotype is one base distant, so this may be a read error. The V and J genes are TRBV28 and TRBJ1-5; tentatively, D is TRBD1 (5 bases). The CDR3 consists of 17 residues. Germline lookup yields CDR1 MDHEN and CDR2 SYDVKM. The V end lost 7 bases, the J end lost 2 bases, and 21 bases lay between the germline ends. CDR3: CASTTSAGGSGNQPQHF. CDR3 nucleotide sequence: TGTGCCAGCACTACCTCCGCTGGGGGGTCAGGCAATCAGCCCCAGCATTTT.

This clonotype was counted many times. The V call is TRBV6-1, the J call TRBJ2-1, with 7 nucleotides matching TRBD1. The V segment lost 3 bases and the J segment 5 bases; nucleotides outside the gene matches: 10. The CDR3 extends over 16 amino acids. Germline V gives CDR1 MNHNS, CDR2 SASEGT. CDR3 region: CASSDLQGWVDNEQFF. The CDR3 DNA follows: TGTGCCAGCAGTGACTTACAGGGGTGGGTGGACAATGAGCAGTTCTTC.

The chain combines TRBV7-2 with TRBJ2-7; 12 bases fit TRBD2. The CDR3 extends over 16 amino acids. V shed 5 bases, J shed 5 bases, and the junction held 10 bases outside the gene matches. CDR1 and CDR2 from the germline V gene are SGHTA and FQGNSA. DNA for the CDR3: TGTGCCAGCAGCCAATCTAGCGGGAGGGCCGTGAACGAGCAGTACTTC. Its translation: CASSQSSGRAVNEQYF.

There are many counts of this clonotype. The rearrangement joins TRBV28 to TRBJ2-3; no reliable D call. The ends were cut back, 6 bases at V and 1 base at J, with 8 bases in the middle. From germline, CDR1 is MDHEN and CDR2 SYDVKM. This CDR3 has 13 amino acids. The CDR3 nucleotides read TGTGCCAGCAGCCCCTGGCGCACAGATACGCAGTATTTT. Its translation: CASSPWRTDTQYF.

This clonotype has ten or more counts. This chain joins TRBV4-2 and TRBJ2-1, with 12 nucleotides matching TRBD2. CDR3 length equals 17 residues. Germline trimming cut 3 bases from V and 7 bases from J; bases unmatched to any gene: 10. The germline V gene has CDR1 LGHNA and CDR2 YNFKEQ. CDR3 in DNA: TGTGCCAGCAGCCAGCCCGGGACTAGCGGGCATGTGAATGAGCAGTTCTTC. This sequence encodes CASSQPGTSGHVNEQFF.

The chain links TRBV7-2 to TRBJ1-5; D remains ambiguous. The CDR3 has 15 amino acids. With 5 bases removed from V and 0 bases from J, the gap between germline ends came to 11 bases. The germline CDR1 and CDR2 sequences are SGHTA and FQGNSA. The CDR3 spells CASSRQAYSNQPQHF. The CDR3 bases are TGTGCCAGCAGCAGACAAGCCTATAGCAATCAGCCCCAGCATTTT.

This chain links TRBV6-9 with TRBJ2-6, with TRBD1 matching over 9 bases. The CDR3 length is 21 residues. After removal of 4 bases from V and 0 bases from J, the junction contained 16 bases not matched to a gene. Germline lookup yields CDR1 MNHGY and CDR2 SVAAGI. The chain's CDR3 is CASSSYLRPGQGISGANVLTF. CDR3 nucleotide sequence: TGTGCCAGCAGTTCCTATCTAAGACCGGGACAGGGAATCTCTGGGGCCAACGTCCTGACTTTC.

With respect to this clonotype: A much larger clone lies a single base off, so this may be a read error. This rearrangement joins TRBV28 to TRBJ2-7; perhaps TRBD2 as D (5 bases). CDR3 length: 12 amino acids. Per germline, CDR1 MDHEN and CDR2 SYDVKM. V lost 5 bases and J 7 bases, leaving 12 bases between the germline ends. CDR3 loop: CASSEPPGEQYF. CDR3 coding DNA: TGTGCCAGCAGTGAACCGCCGGGGGAGCAGTACTTC.

J is TRBJ2-7 and V is TRBV2; TRBD2 agrees at 12 bases. After removal of 8 bases from V and 6 bases from J, the junction contained 5 bases not matched to a gene. Germline V gives CDR1 SNHLY, CDR2 FYNNEI. There are 13 residues in the CDR3. CDR3 bases: TGTGCCAGCGCTAGCGGGAGGGCCCCCGAGCAGTACTTC. Residues: CASASGRAPEQYF.

This clonotype appeared a few times. The V call is TRBV19, the J call TRBJ2-7; 15 bases are a match to TRBD2. The CDR3 is 16 amino acids. Germline loops: CDR1 LNHDA, CDR2 SQIVND (reference sequence). The junction had 4 bases not matched to a gene; V was cut back by 3 bases and J by 4 bases. The CDR3 DNA sequence: TGTGCCAGTAGTATGGGACTAGCGGGAGGTGCTTACGAGCAGTACTTC. Its protein product is CASSMGLAGGAYEQYF.

This clonotype was seen at least ten times. This chain links TRBV7-9 with TRBJ2-1, with 10 bases that match TRBD1. The CDR3 is made up of 15 amino acids. CDR1 SEHNR and CDR2 FQNEAQ come from the germline V gene (reference sequence). V gave up 5 bases and J gave up 9 bases; unmatched junction bases: 10. CDR3 coding DNA: TGTGCCAGCAGCGGTCCGGGACAGGGGATCGCTGAGCAGTTCTTC. Amino acids: CASSGPGQGIAEQFF.

This clonotype showed up many times. V is TRBV20-1 and J is TRBJ2-7; weak D call: TRBD2 (5 bases). Germline V gene lookup returns CDR1 DFQATT and CDR2 SNEGSKA (reference sequence). This CDR3 is built from 14 residues. V was pared by 5 bases and J by 0 bases, with 14 bases between. For the CDR3, the DNA is TGCAGTGCTCGGACTTCCGATGGCTCCTACGAGCAGTACTTC. Protein product: CSARTSDGSYEQYF.

The sample holds many counts of this clonotype. This sequence joins TRBV19 and TRBJ1-2; D not certain. The germline V gene encodes CDR1 LNHDA and CDR2 SQIVND (reference sequence). Trimming removed 4 bases from V and 4 bases from J, with 13 bases in between. This CDR3 has 14 residues. CDR3 sequence: CASSTGRFFYGYTF. CDR3 DNA: TGTGCCAGTAGTACTGGACGGTTTTTCTATGGCTACACCTTC.

This clonotype was counted many times. V is TRBV7-9 and J is TRBJ2-5; D is unresolved. The germline gives CDR1 SEHNR, CDR2 FQNEAQ (reference sequence). Trimming left V 0 bases short and J 3 bases short, with 2 bases between. This CDR3 has 12 residues. CDR3 protein: CASSLAEETQYF. CDR3 DNA sequence: TGTGCCAGCAGCTTAGCTGAAGAGACCCAGTACTTC.

This clonotype was recorded many times. The rearrangement links TRBV10-1 to TRBJ2-3, with D maybe TRBD1 (5 bases). The CDR3 is 13 residues long. Trimming took off 8 bases at V and 2 bases at J, with 11 bases between the two ends. CDR1 and CDR2 (germline): WNHNN, SYGVQD (reference sequence). The CDR3 loop is CASSAGHTDTQYF. For the CDR3, the DNA is TGCGCCAGCTCGGCAGGGCACACAGATACGCAGTATTTT.

The chain employs TRBV20-1 and TRBJ2-3; 7 positions match TRBD2. CDR1 is DFQATT, CDR2 SNEGSKA, per germline (reference sequence). The CDR3 has 15 amino acids. V trimming: 5 bases; J trimming: 4 bases; junction bases outside the gene matches: 12. DNA for the CDR3: TGCAGTGCTCCACGGGCTAGCGGCCTGGCAGATACGCAGTATTTT. It specifies CSAPRASGLADTQYF.

Many counts were recorded for this clonotype. This rearrangement joins TRBV29-1 to TRBJ1-5; D is possibly TRBD1 (6 bases). The CDR3 loop spans 13 amino acids. CDR1 and CDR2 from the germline V gene are SQVTM and ANQGSEA. V was trimmed by 3 bases and J by 3 bases, leaving 9 bases between them. In DNA, the CDR3 is TGCAGCGTTGATACAGGGCTCAATCAGCCCCAGCATTTT. Protein: CSVDTGLNQPQHF.